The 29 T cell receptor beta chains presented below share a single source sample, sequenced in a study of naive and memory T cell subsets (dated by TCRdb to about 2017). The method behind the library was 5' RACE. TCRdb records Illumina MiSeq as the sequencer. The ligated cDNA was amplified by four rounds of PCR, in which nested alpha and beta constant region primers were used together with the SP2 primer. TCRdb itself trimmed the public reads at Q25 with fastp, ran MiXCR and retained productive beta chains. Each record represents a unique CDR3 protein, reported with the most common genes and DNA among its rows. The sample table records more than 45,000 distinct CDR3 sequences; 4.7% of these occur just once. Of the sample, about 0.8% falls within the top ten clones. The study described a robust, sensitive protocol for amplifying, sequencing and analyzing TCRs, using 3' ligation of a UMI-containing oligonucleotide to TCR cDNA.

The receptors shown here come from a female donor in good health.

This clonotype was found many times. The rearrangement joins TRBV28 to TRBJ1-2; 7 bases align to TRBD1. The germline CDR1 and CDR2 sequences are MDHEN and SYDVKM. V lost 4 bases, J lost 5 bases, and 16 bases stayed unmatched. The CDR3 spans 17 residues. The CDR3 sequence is CASSSKFFSQGVYGYTF. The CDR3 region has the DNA TGTGCCAGCAGTTCCAAGTTTTTCAGCCAGGGGGTTTATGGCTACACCTTC.

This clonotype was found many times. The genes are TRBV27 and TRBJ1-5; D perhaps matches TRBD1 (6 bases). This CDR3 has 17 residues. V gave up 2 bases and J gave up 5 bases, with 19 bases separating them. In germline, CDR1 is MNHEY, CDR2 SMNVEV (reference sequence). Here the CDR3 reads CASSLPRAGGQDQPQHF. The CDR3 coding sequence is TGTGCCAGCAGTTTACCACGGGCGGGGGGCCAAGATCAGCCCCAGCATTTT.

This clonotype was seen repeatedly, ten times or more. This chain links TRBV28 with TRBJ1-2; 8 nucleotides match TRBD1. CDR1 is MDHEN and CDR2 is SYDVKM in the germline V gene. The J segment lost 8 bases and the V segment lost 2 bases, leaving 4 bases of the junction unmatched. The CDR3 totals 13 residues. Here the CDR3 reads CASSLRWDRGYTF. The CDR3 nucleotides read TGTGCCAGCAGTTTAAGATGGGACAGGGGCTACACCTTC.

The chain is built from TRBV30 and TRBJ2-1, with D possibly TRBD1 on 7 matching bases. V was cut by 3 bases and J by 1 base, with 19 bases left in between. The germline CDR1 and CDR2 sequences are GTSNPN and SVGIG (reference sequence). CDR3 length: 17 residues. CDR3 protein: CAWRDYTGTESYNEQFF. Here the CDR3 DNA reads TGTGCCTGGAGGGACTATACCGGGACAGAATCCTACAATGAGCAGTTCTTC. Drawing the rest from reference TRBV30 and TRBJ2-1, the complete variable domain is SQTIHQWPATLVQPVGSPLSLECTVEGTSNPNLYWYRQAAGRGLQLLFYSVGIGQISSEVPQNLSASRPQDRQFILSSKKLLLSDSGFYLCAWRDYTGTESYNEQFFGPGTRLTVL.

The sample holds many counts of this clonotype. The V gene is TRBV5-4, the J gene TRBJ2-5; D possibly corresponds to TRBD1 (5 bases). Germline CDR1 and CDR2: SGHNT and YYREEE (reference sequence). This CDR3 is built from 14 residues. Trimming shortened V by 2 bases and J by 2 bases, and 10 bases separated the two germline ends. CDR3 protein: CASSLDSGQETQYF. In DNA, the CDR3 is TGTGCCAGCAGCTTAGATTCAGGGCAAGAGACCCAGTACTTC.

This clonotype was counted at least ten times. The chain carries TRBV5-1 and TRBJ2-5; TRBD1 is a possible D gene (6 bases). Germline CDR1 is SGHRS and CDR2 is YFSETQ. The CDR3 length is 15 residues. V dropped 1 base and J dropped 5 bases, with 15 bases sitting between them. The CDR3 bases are TGCGCCAGCAGCTTGCCACCAGGGGTAGGCGAGACCCAGTACTTC. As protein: CASSLPPGVGETQYF. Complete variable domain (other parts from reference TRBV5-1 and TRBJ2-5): KAGVTQTPRYLIKTRGQQVTLSCSPISGHRSVSWYQQTPGQGLQFLFEYFSETQRNKGNFPGRFSGRQFSNSRSEMNVSTLELGDSALYLCASSLPPGVGETQYFGPGTRLLVL.

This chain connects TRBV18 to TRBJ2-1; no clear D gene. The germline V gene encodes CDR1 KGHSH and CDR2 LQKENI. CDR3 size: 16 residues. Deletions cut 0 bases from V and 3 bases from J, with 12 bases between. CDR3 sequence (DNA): TGTGCCAGCTCACCACCTTCTGGAGAGATCTACAATGAGCAGTTCTTC. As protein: CASSPPSGEIYNEQFF.

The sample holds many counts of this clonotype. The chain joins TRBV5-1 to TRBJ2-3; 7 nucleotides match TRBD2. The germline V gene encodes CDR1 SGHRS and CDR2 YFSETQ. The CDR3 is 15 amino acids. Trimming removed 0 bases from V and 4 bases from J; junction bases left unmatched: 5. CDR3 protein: CASSLDRTRSDTQYF. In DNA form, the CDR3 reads TGCGCCAGCAGCTTGGACAGGACTAGATCAGATACGCAGTATTTT.

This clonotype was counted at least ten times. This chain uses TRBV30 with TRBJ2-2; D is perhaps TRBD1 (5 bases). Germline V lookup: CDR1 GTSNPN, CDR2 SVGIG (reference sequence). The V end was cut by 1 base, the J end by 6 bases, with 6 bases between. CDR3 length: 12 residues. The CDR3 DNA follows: TGTGCCTGGAGTGCAGGGCCCGGGGAGCTGTTTTTT. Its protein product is CAWSAGPGELFF.

The CDR3 DNA follows: TGTGCCAGCCAAAATCCCGGGGGCGCTGGTGAAAAACTGTTTTTT. This gives the protein CASQNPGGAGEKLFF. The chain joins TRBV28 to TRBJ1-4, with a weak D call TRBD1 (6 bases). Trimming cost V 8 bases and J 7 bases, with 20 bases left between them. Germline loops: CDR1 MDHEN, CDR2 SYDVKM. The CDR3 is 15 residues long.

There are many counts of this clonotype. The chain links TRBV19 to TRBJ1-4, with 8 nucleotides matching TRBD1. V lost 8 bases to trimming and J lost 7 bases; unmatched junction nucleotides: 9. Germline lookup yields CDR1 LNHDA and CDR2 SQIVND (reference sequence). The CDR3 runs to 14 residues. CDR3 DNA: TGTGCCAGTGCAAATACAGGGGGTCGTGAAAAACTGTTTTTT. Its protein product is CASANTGGREKLFF. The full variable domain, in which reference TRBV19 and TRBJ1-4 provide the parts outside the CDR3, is DGGITQSPKYLFRKEGQNVTLSCEQNLNHDAMYWYRQDPGQGLRLIYYSQIVNDFQKGDIAEGYSVSREKKESFPLTVTSAQKNPTAFYLCASANTGGREKLFFGSGTQLSVL.

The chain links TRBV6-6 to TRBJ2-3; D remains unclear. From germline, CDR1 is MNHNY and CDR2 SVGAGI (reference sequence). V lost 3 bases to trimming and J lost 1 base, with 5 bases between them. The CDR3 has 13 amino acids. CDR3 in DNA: TGTGCCAGCAGTTATAGGGGCACAGATACGCAGTATTTT. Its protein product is CASSYRGTDTQYF.

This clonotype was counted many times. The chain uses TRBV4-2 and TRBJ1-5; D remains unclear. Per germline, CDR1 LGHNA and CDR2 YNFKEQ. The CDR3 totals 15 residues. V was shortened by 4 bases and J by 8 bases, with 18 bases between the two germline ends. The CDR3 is CASSPGSDHQEPQHF. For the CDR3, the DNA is TGTGCCAGCAGCCCGGGGTCAGACCATCAAGAGCCCCAGCATTTT.

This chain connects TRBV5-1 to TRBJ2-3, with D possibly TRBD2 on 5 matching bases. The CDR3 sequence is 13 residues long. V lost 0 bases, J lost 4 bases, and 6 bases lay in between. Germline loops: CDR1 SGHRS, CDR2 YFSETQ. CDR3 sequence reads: CASSLGGPDTQYF. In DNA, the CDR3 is TGCGCCAGCAGCTTGGGCGGGCCAGATACGCAGTATTTT.

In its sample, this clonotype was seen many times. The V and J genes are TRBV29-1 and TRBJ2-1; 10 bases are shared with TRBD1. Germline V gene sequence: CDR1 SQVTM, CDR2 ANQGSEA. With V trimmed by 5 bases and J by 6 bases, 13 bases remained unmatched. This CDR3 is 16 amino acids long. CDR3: CSVSTPGQGSFNEQFF. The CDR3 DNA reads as TGCAGCGTTTCCACTCCGGGACAGGGGTCGTTCAATGAGCAGTTCTTC.

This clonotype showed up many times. In nucleotides, the CDR3 is TGTGCCAGCAGCTTGGCCAGGGGGTACTATGGCTACACCTTC. Its protein is CASSLARGYYGYTF. The chain employs TRBV5-6 and TRBJ1-2, with 7 bases aligning to TRBD1. The J segment lost 3 bases and the V segment lost 0 bases, leaving 2 bases of the junction unmatched. This CDR3 has 14 residues. The germline V gene encodes CDR1 SGHDT and CDR2 YYEEEE.

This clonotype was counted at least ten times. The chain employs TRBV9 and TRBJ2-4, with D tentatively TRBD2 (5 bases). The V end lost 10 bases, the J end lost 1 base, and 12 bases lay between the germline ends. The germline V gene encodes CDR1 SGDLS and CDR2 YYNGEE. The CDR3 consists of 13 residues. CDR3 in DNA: TGTGCCCGCTTTCGAGGGGCCAAAAACATTCAGTACTTC. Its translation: CARFRGAKNIQYF.

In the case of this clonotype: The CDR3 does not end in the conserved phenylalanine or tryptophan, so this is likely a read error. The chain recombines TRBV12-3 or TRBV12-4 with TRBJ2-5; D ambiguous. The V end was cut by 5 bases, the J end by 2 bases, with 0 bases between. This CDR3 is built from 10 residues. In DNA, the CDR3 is TGTGCCAGCAGTCAAGAGACCCAGTACTTA. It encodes CASSQETQYL.

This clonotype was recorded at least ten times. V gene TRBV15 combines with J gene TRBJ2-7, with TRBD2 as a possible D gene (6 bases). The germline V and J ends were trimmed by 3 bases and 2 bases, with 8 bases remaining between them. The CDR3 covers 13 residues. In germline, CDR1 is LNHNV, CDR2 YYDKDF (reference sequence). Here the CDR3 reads CATSRGLTYEQYF. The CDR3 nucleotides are TGTGCCACCAGCAGGGGACTTACCTACGAGCAGTACTTC.

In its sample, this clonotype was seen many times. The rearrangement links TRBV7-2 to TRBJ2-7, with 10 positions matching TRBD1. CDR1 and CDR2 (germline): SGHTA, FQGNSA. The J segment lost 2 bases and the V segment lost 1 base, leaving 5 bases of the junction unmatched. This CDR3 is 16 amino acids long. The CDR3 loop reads CASSLVVGQGAYEQYF. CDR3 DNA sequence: TGTGCCAGCAGCTTAGTAGTAGGACAGGGGGCCTACGAGCAGTACTTC.

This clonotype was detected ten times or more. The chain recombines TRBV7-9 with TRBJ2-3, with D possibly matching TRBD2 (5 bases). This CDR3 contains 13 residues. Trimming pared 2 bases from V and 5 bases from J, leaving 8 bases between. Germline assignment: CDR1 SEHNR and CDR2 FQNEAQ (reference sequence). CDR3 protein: CASSLNAGDTQYF. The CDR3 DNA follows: TGTGCCAGCAGCTTAAATGCGGGAGATACGCAGTATTTT.

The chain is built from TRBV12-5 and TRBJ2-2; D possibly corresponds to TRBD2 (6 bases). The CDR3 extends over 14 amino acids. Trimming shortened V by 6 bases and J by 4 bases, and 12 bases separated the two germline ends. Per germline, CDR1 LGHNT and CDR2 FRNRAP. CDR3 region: CASGTGEVTGELFF. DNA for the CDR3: TGTGCTAGTGGGACGGGAGAGGTCACCGGGGAGCTGTTTTTT. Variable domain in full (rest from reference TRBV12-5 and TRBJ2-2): DARVTQTPRHKVTEMGQEVTMRCQPILGHNTVFWYRQTMMQGLELLAYFRNRAPLDDSGMPKDRFSAEMPDATLATLKIQPSEPRDSAVYFCASGTGEVTGELFFGEGSRLTVL.

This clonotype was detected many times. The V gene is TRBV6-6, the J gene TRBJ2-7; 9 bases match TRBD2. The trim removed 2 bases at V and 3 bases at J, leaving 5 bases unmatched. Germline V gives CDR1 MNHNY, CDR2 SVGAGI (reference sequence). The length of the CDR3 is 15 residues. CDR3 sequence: CASSYTGTSIYEQYF. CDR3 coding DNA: TGTGCCAGCAGTTACACCGGGACTAGCATCTACGAGCAGTACTTC.

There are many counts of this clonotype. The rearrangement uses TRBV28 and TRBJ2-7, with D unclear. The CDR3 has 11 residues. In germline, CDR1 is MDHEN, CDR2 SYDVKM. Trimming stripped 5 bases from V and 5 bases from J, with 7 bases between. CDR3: CASSQLDEQYF. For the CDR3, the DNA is TGTGCCAGCAGTCAGTTGGACGAGCAGTACTTC.

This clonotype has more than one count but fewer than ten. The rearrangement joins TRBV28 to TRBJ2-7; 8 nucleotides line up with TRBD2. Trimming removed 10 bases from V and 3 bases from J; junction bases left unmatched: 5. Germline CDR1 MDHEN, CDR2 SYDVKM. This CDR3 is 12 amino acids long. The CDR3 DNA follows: TGTGCCACGACCGGGAGGGGCTACGAGCAGTACTTC. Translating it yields CATTGRGYEQYF.

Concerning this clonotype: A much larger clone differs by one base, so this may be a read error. The CDR3 coding sequence is TGTGCCAGGAGCTTGACAGGGGGGTTTAAGCAGTACTTC. Amino acid sequence: CARSLTGGFKQYF. The V and J genes are TRBV12-3 or TRBV12-4 and TRBJ2-7; 9 bases are shared with TRBD1. After removal of 9 bases from V and 8 bases from J, the junction contained 11 bases not matched to a gene. The CDR3 has 13 amino acids.

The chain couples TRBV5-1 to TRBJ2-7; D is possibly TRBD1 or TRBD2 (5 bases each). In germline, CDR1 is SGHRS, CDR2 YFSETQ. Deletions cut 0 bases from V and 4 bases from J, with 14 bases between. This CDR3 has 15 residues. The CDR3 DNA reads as TGCGCCAGCAGCTTGGTCCGTCTAGGGGAGTACGAGCAGTACTTC. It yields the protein CASSLVRLGEYEQYF.

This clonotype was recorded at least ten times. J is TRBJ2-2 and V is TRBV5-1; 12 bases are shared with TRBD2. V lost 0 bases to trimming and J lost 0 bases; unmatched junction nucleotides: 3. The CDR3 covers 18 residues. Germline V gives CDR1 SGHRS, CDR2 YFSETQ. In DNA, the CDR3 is TGCGCCAGCAGCTTGGAGGGGACTAGCGGGCCGAACACCGGGGAGCTGTTTTTT. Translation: CASSLEGTSGPNTGELFF.

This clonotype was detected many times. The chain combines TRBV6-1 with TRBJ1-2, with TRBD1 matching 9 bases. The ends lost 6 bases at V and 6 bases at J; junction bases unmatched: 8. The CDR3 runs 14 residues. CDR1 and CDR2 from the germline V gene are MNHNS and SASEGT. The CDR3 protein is CASRGTGTMDGYTF. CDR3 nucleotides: TGTGCCAGCAGAGGGACAGGGACTATGGATGGCTACACCTTC.